This T cell receptor (beta chain) appears in the sequencing data of a study of long-term antiretroviral therapy in people with HIV. V lost 5 bases to trimming and J lost 2 bases; unmatched junction nucleotides: 17. CDR1 is MNHEY and CDR2 is SMNVEV in the germline V gene (reference sequence). The CDR3 extends over 18 amino acids. Sequencing used immunoSEQ v3.0 at survey level. TCRdb keeps only in-frame clones here, not all; method: immunoSEQ multiplex PCR. Of 40,000 to 50,000 clones in the sample, about 94% were seen once. Until DNA extraction, the samples held between about 0.85-11 million cryopreserved PBMC. Points from the study as a whole: Within the repertoire, clones expanded before ART were dominant at all time points. Relative to control repertoires, HIV repertoires exhibited narrower CDR3 length ranges.

As regards this clone: Its antigen is currently unknown.

This sequence was found in a man aged 25 to 40 with HIV. The source was unsorted PBMCs, collected roughly 9.4 years after starting antiretroviral therapy. The rearrangement uses TRBV27 and TRBJ2-5; 7 nucleotides agree with TRBD2. The CDR3 sequence: CASSPYPPEGGRQETQYF. The CDR3 DNA sequence: TGTGCCAGCAGTCCCTACCCGCCGGAGGGAGGGCGGCAAGAGACCCAGTACTTC.